The 14 T cell receptor beta chains listed next were all sequenced from one sample in a study of intratumoral heterogeneity in liver cancer. This table comes from immunoSEQ multiplex PCR, and its TCRdb copy is limited to in-frame clones, with some not included. The data show roughly 6,200 clones, about 71% seen once. Multiple geographically separated regions of the hepatocellular carcinoma nodule were sampled separately. The specimen comprised tumor tissue, sampled before any cancer treatment. These receptor sequences come from a woman aged 70-85 years with hepatocellular carcinoma.

V is TRBV5-5 and J is TRBJ2-5; 8 bases align to TRBD1. Germline V gene data show CDR1 as SGHKS and CDR2 as YYEKEE (reference sequence). This CDR3 is 14 amino acids long. The V gene end was trimmed by 0 bases and the J gene end by 5 bases; junction bases not matched to a gene: 3. The CDR3 region has the DNA TGTGCCAGCAGCTTGGACACAGGGGGTGAGACCCAGTACTTC. Amino acids: CASSLDTGGETQYF.

This clone was found a few times. The V call is TRBV5-6, the J call TRBJ2-3; D unclear. Germline CDR1 reads SGHDT; CDR2 reads YYEEEE. This CDR3 region has 13 residues. The germline V and J ends were trimmed by 2 bases and 4 bases, with 8 bases remaining between them. The CDR3 region has the DNA TGTGCCAGCAGCTTTTTCGGGTCAGATACGCAGTATTTT. Translated, it gives CASSFFGSDTQYF.

V and J are TRBV13 and TRBJ2-1, with a tentative D call TRBD2 (6 bases). Per the germline V gene, CDR1 is PRHDT and CDR2 is FYEKMQ (reference sequence). V lost 5 bases to trimming and J lost 3 bases, with 14 bases between them. The CDR3 sequence is 15 residues long. CDR3 sequence reads: CASSPRDFLYNEQFF. DNA of the CDR3: TGTGCCAGCAGCCCGCGGGACTTCCTCTACAATGAGCAGTTCTTC.

The V gene is TRBV28, the J gene TRBJ1-4; 10 bases align to TRBD1. There are 15 residues in the CDR3. J gave up 6 bases and V 4 bases, and 5 bases lay outside the gene matches. Germline V gene data show CDR1 as MDHEN and CDR2 as SYDVKM. The CDR3 nucleotides are TGTGCCAGCAGTTCCGGACAGGGGGGGGATGAAAAACTGTTTTTT. It yields the protein CASSSGQGGDEKLFF.

J is TRBJ2-3 and V is TRBV9, with D perhaps matching TRBD2 (6 bases). Looked up from germline, CDR1 is SGDLS and CDR2 is YYNGEE. The CDR3 has 16 amino acids. Trimming left V 0 bases short and J 0 bases short, with 11 bases between. The CDR3 DNA sequence: TGTGCCAGCAGCGTAGGTATTACTAGCAGCACAGATACGCAGTATTTT. This codes for CASSVGITSSTDTQYF.

The J gene is TRBJ2-7, the V gene TRBV9; tentative D call: TRBD2 (5 bases). CDR1 and CDR2 (germline): SGDLS, YYNGEE. CDR3 length: 14 residues. The ends were cut back, 4 bases at V and 3 bases at J, with 14 bases in the middle. This CDR3 reads CASSTRVTDYEQYF. CDR3 sequence (DNA): TGTGCCAGCAGCACTAGGGTCACCGACTACGAGCAGTACTTC.

This clone has only a few counts. J is TRBJ2-7 and V is TRBV9, with D possibly TRBD2 on 5 matching bases. The V end was cut by 0 bases, the J end by 2 bases, with 15 bases between. Germline-derived CDR1 and CDR2 are SGDLS and YYNGEE. This CDR3 has 16 amino acids. CDR3 residues: CASSVEEAGTTYEQYF. The CDR3 DNA reads as TGTGCCAGCAGCGTAGAGGAGGCGGGTACCACCTACGAGCAGTACTTC.

This clone was picked up one time. The rearrangement links TRBV19 to TRBJ2-3; TRBD1 is a possible D gene (6 bases). The CDR3 sequence is 15 residues long. CDR1 is LNHDA and CDR2 is SQIVND in the germline V gene (reference sequence). Trimming removed 4 bases at V and 7 bases at J, with 18 bases between. Here the CDR3 DNA reads TGTGCCAGTAGTACGAAACCGGACAGCTACAATACGCAGTATTTT. Its protein product is CASSTKPDSYNTQYF.

V gene TRBV4-1 combines with J gene TRBJ2-3, with TRBD2 as a possible D gene (7 bases). CDR1 MGHRA and CDR2 YSYEKL come from the germline V gene. V was shortened by 0 bases and J by 1 base, with 14 bases between the two germline ends. The CDR3 loop spans 17 amino acids. CDR3 amino acids: CASSQEIGGAGTDTQYF. DNA for the CDR3: TGCGCCAGCAGCCAAGAGATTGGGGGGGCCGGCACAGATACGCAGTATTTT.

The J gene is TRBJ2-7, the V gene TRBV10-1, with 11 positions matching TRBD2. The CDR3 extends over 15 amino acids. Germline V lookup: CDR1 WNHNN, CDR2 SYGVQD (reference sequence). Trimming cost V 3 bases and J 4 bases; bases outside gene matches: 5. The CDR3 DNA reads as TGCGCCAGCAGTGACCCGGGACTAGCGGTTTACGAGCAGTACTTC. Amino acids: CASSDPGLAVYEQYF.

This clone is a singleton in its sample. J is TRBJ2-1 and V is TRBV7-2; unclear D gene. Between the trimmed V and J ends, which lost 3 bases and 7 bases, there was a span of 4 bases. Germline V gives CDR1 SGHTA, CDR2 FQGNSA. CDR3 size: 11 residues. CDR3 amino acids: CASSLRNEQFF. Here the CDR3 DNA reads TGTGCCAGCAGCTTGCGGAATGAGCAGTTCTTC.

By sample share, this clone is medium-sized. The chain employs TRBV6-5 and TRBJ1-1; TRBD1 is a possible D gene (6 bases). The V gene lost 5 bases and the J gene lost 7 bases, with 17 bases spanning the gap. Looked up from germline, CDR1 is MNHEY and CDR2 is SVGAGI. The CDR3 contains 14 residues. CDR3 nucleotide sequence: TGTGCCAGCAGTAACCGGGGGCTGAGACGTGAAGCTTTCTTT. This translates into CASSNRGLRREAFF.

This chain connects TRBV24-1 to TRBJ1-6; D may be TRBD1 (6 bases). CDR3 length: 17 residues. V was trimmed by 0 bases and J by 6 bases, leaving 14 bases between them. CDR1 is KGHDR and CDR2 is SFDVKD in the germline V gene. CDR3 protein: CATSDLGQGKVNSPLHF. The CDR3, as DNA: TGTGCCACCAGTGATTTGGGGCAGGGGAAAGTTAATTCACCCCTCCACTTT.

V gene TRBV28 combines with J gene TRBJ2-1; 12 bases match TRBD2. CDR1 and CDR2 (germline): MDHEN, SYDVKM. The CDR3 is 16 residues long. Trimming took 2 bases from V and 8 from J; bases not matched to a gene: 7. Here the CDR3 reads CASSLLPSGRGDEQFF. The CDR3 bases are TGTGCCAGCAGTTTACTTCCTAGCGGGAGGGGAGATGAGCAGTTCTTC.